A selection of T cell receptor beta chains follows, all from one sample in a study of CD8 T cells in ankylosing spondylitis. Each CDR3 protein gets one entry after TCRdb re-called the 5' RACE reads with MiXCR. The table shows fewer than 400,000 distinct CDR3 sequences, with approximately 20% occurring only once. Sequenced sample: blood, either unsorted or a sorted T cell fraction (not recorded which). Receptors originate from a male donor with ankylosing spondylitis. CDR3s include the opening cysteine and the closing phenylalanine or tryptophan. A D gene is named only where the DNA matches it firmly. Size values are once, few and many counts, or a class for expanded clones, and some rows have none.

abundance: many
j_gene: TRBJ2-2
d_gene: TRBD1
v_gene: TRBV5-6
CDR3nt: TGTGCCAGCAGCTTTAGGGGGCGCCGGACCGGGGAGCTGTTTTTT
CDR3aa: CASSFRGRRTGELFF

abundance: NA
j_gene: TRBJ2-3
d_gene: NA
v_gene: TRBV20-1
CDR3nt: TGCAGTGCGCGACTAGGGGGGTGGACAGATACGCAGTATTTT
CDR3aa: CSARLGGWTDTQYF

abundance: once
j_gene: TRBJ2-1
d_gene: NA
v_gene: TRBV20-1
CDR3nt: TGCAGTGCGTGGGAGTCTTACAATGAGCAGTTCTTC
CDR3aa: CSAWESYNEQFF

abundance: NA
j_gene: TRBJ2-1
d_gene: NA
v_gene: TRBV7-2
CDR3nt: TGTGCCAGCAGCCAGGCTGGGCCCCCAAGAAATTACAATGAGCAGTTCTTC
CDR3aa: CASSQAGPPRNYNEQFF

abundance: NA
j_gene: TRBJ2-1
d_gene: NA
v_gene: TRBV5-1
CDR3nt: TGCGCCAGCAGCTTGGTCTACGCAGGGTCCTACAATGAGCAGTTCTTC
CDR3aa: CASSLVYAGSYNEQFF

abundance: few
j_gene: TRBJ2-7
d_gene: TRBD1
v_gene: TRBV5-6
CDR3nt: TGTGCCAGCAGCTTGGGCGGACAGGGCGGACAGACCTCCTACGAGCAGTACTTC
CDR3aa: CASSLGGQGGQTSYEQYF

abundance: few
j_gene: TRBJ2-2
d_gene: NA
v_gene: TRBV5-1
CDR3nt: TGCGCCAGCAGCAACCGCCAGGGTGTCAACCCCAGAGGCGGGGAGCTGTTTTTT
CDR3aa: CASSNRQGVNPRGGELFF

abundance: NA
j_gene: TRBJ2-1
d_gene: NA
v_gene: TRBV6-5
CDR3nt: TGTGCCAGCAGTTACCCAGGGGGGTCCTACAATGAGCAGTTCTTC
CDR3aa: CASSYPGGSYNEQFF

abundance: NA
j_gene: TRBJ2-3
d_gene: NA
v_gene: TRBV2
CDR3nt: TGTGCCAGCAGTGAATATTATACGCAGTATTTT
CDR3aa: CASSEYYTQYF

abundance: NA
j_gene: TRBJ1-1
d_gene: NA
v_gene: TRBV15
CDR3nt: TGTGCCACCAGCAGAGAAGGGCTGGGCAGGGAAGCTTTCTTT
CDR3aa: CATSREGLGREAFF

abundance: many
j_gene: TRBJ2-1
d_gene: NA
v_gene: TRBV5-1
CDR3nt: TGCGCCAGCAGCTTGCAACCAAGCTCCTACAATGAGCAGTTCTTC
CDR3aa: CASSLQPSSYNEQFF

abundance: few
j_gene: TRBJ2-2
d_gene: NA
v_gene: TRBV5-1
CDR3nt: TGCGCCAGCAGCTTCGGGGGACAGAACACCGGGGAGCTGTTTTTT
CDR3aa: CASSFGGQNTGELFF

abundance: few
j_gene: TRBJ1-1
d_gene: TRBD1
v_gene: TRBV5-1
CDR3nt: TGCGCCAGCAGCTTTCTCACAGGGGAAACTGAAGCTTTCTTT
CDR3aa: CASSFLTGETEAFF

abundance: few
j_gene: TRBJ2-7
d_gene: NA
v_gene: TRBV12-3/TRBV12-4
CDR3nt: TGTGCCAGCAGTTTAGCGTCCGAGCGGGTGGGCCGGGAGCAGTACTTC
CDR3aa: CASSLASERVGREQYF

abundance: NA
j_gene: TRBJ2-3
d_gene: TRBD2
v_gene: TRBV4-3
CDR3nt: TGCGCCAGCAGTTCGCGGGAGGTCACAGATACGCAGTATTTT
CDR3aa: CASSSREVTDTQYF

abundance: NA
j_gene: TRBJ2-1
d_gene: NA
v_gene: TRBV9
CDR3nt: TGTGCCAGCAGCGTTCTCGGAAGCAGCTCCTACAATGAGCAGTTCTTC
CDR3aa: CASSVLGSSSYNEQFF

abundance: few
j_gene: TRBJ1-5
d_gene: NA
v_gene: TRBV28
CDR3nt: TGTGCCAGCAGCCCCGGGCGTTTCGGGCCCTTAGGGGGTCAGCCCCAGCATTTT
CDR3aa: CASSPGRFGPLGGQPQHF

abundance: NA
j_gene: TRBJ2-6
d_gene: NA
v_gene: TRBV2
CDR3nt: TGTGCCAGCGGGGGTCAGCGCTCTGGGGCCAACGTCCTGACTTTC
CDR3aa: CASGGQRSGANVLTF

abundance: NA
j_gene: TRBJ2-3
d_gene: TRBD2
v_gene: TRBV5-1
CDR3nt: TGCGCCAGTTCTAGCGGGGAGGCCGTCGCAGATACGCAGTATTTT
CDR3aa: CASSSGEAVADTQYF

abundance: few
j_gene: TRBJ2-1
d_gene: NA
v_gene: TRBV11-2
CDR3nt: TGTGCCAGCAGCTCCTTCTACTATAGGAGCGGTAGCTCCTACAATGAGCAGTTCTTC
CDR3aa: CASSSFYYRSGSSYNEQFF

abundance: NA
j_gene: TRBJ2-7
d_gene: TRBD2
v_gene: TRBV19
CDR3nt: TGTGCCAGTAGTATGGGTAGCGGGACCTACGAGCAGTACTTC
CDR3aa: CASSMGSGTYEQYF

abundance: few
j_gene: TRBJ2-5
d_gene: NA
v_gene: TRBV20-1
CDR3nt: TGCAGTGTGACAGCCCAAGAGACCCAGTACTTC
CDR3aa: CSVTAQETQYF

abundance: few
j_gene: TRBJ2-1
d_gene: NA
v_gene: TRBV10-3
CDR3nt: TGTGCCATCAGTGAAGGGGGTGAGCAGTTCTTC
CDR3aa: CAISEGGEQFF

abundance: few
j_gene: TRBJ2-1
d_gene: TRBD2
v_gene: TRBV28
CDR3nt: TGTGCCAGCAGTTTCCGGACTAGCGGGAGGTACAATGAGCAGTTCTTC
CDR3aa: CASSFRTSGRYNEQFF

abundance: few
j_gene: TRBJ2-5
d_gene: NA
v_gene: TRBV10-3
CDR3nt: TGTGCCATCGCTCCAACGGGGGCCCAAGAGACCCAGTACTTC
CDR3aa: CAIAPTGAQETQYF

abundance: many
j_gene: TRBJ1-5
d_gene: TRBD1
v_gene: TRBV25-1
CDR3nt: TGTGCCAGCAGTCCTACAGGGGTGAGACAGCCCCAGCATTTT
CDR3aa: CASSPTGVRQPQHF

abundance: NA
j_gene: TRBJ1-5
d_gene: NA
v_gene: TRBV18
CDR3nt: TGTGCCAGCTCAAGTTTAACCACCCCCGACACCGGGCCACCCTATCAGCCCCAGCATTTT
CDR3aa: CASSSLTTPDTGPPYQPQHF

abundance: few
j_gene: TRBJ2-1
d_gene: NA
v_gene: TRBV7-2
CDR3nt: TGTGCCAGCAGCTCCGCCCCGGGGGCGAGTTACAATGAGCAGTTCTTC
CDR3aa: CASSSAPGASYNEQFF

abundance: many
j_gene: TRBJ2-1
d_gene: TRBD1
v_gene: TRBV5-1
CDR3nt: TGCGCCAGCAGCTTCGGGACAGGGGGGAATGAGCAGTTCTTC
CDR3aa: CASSFGTGGNEQFF

abundance: NA
j_gene: TRBJ2-2
d_gene: NA
v_gene: TRBV14
CDR3nt: TGTGCCAGCAGCCAACCAGCGGAGAACACCGGGGAGCTGTTTTTT
CDR3aa: CASSQPAENTGELFF

abundance: few
j_gene: TRBJ2-2
d_gene: NA
v_gene: TRBV15
CDR3nt: TGTGCCACCAGCAGAGATAGTAAGGATTCGGGGGAGCTGTTTTTT
CDR3aa: CATSRDSKDSGELFF

abundance: NA
j_gene: TRBJ2-5
d_gene: NA
v_gene: TRBV4-1
CDR3nt: TGCGCCAGCAGCCAAGCTTGGCCTAGTGGTATGCTAGAGACCCAGTACTTC
CDR3aa: CASSQAWPSGMLETQYF

abundance: NA
j_gene: TRBJ1-4
d_gene: NA
v_gene: TRBV29-1
CDR3nt: TGCAGCGTTGGCCCTAACATTGAAAAACTGTTTTTT
CDR3aa: CSVGPNIEKLFF

abundance: many
j_gene: TRBJ2-3
d_gene: TRBD2
v_gene: TRBV29-1
CDR3nt: TGCAGCGGTGGAGGACTAGCTTCAGATACGCAGTATTTT
CDR3aa: CSGGGLASDTQYF

abundance: NA
j_gene: TRBJ1-1
d_gene: NA
v_gene: TRBV7-3
CDR3nt: TGTGCCAGCAGCTTAACATCGGACAGTTGGGGGCAAGAGATGAACACTGAAGCTTTCTTT
CDR3aa: CASSLTSDSWGQEMNTEAFF

abundance: NA
j_gene: TRBJ2-1
d_gene: TRBD2
v_gene: TRBV5-1
CDR3nt: TGCGCCAGCAGCTTGGACAAAACTAGCGGGGGGTTTAATGAGCAGTTCTTC
CDR3aa: CASSLDKTSGGFNEQFF

abundance: few
j_gene: TRBJ2-3
d_gene: TRBD2
v_gene: TRBV12-3/TRBV12-4
CDR3nt: TGTGCCAGCAGACTTCGGGAGGTGGGCACAGATACGCAGTATTTT
CDR3aa: CASRLREVGTDTQYF

abundance: many
j_gene: TRBJ2-1
d_gene: NA
v_gene: TRBV12-3/TRBV12-4
CDR3nt: TGTGCCAGCAGTTATGACGATGAGCAGTTCTTC
CDR3aa: CASSYDDEQFF

abundance: few
j_gene: TRBJ2-5
d_gene: NA
v_gene: TRBV14
CDR3nt: TGTGCCAGCAGCCCGATAAGGGTGGAGACCCAGTACTTC
CDR3aa: CASSPIRVETQYF